The 8 T cell receptor beta chains below all came from one sample that was sequenced in a study of T-cell memory formation after mild COVID-19. Via MiXCR, TCRdb re-called the 5' RACE reads, giving one row per CDR3 protein. The sample consists of fewer than 250,000 distinct CDR3 sequences, roughly 27% of them appearing once. The sequencing sample was made of PBMCs or a T cell subset sorted from them (not recorded which). The receptors were gathered from an adult woman who had mild COVID-19 (a few samples of this study predate the infection). Cell type and time point are not known.

There are a few counts of this clonotype. The chain carries TRBV12-3 or TRBV12-4 and TRBJ1-3; 7 nucleotides align to TRBD1. This CDR3 is built from 14 residues. Unmatched junction bases numbered 6, after V lost 10 bases and J lost 0 bases. The CDR3 DNA reads as TGTGCCAACCGCCGGGACAGCTCTGGAAACACCATATATTTT. Amino acid sequence: CANRRDSSGNTIYF.

The genes are TRBV5-1 and TRBJ2-7; D not resolved. The CDR3 is 11 amino acids. CDR1 and CDR2 from the germline V gene are SGHRS and YFSETQ. V dropped 4 bases and J dropped 5 bases, with 7 bases sitting between them. CDR3 loop: CASSLDHEQYF. DNA of the CDR3: TGCGCCAGCAGCCTGGATCACGAGCAGTACTTC.

This sequence joins TRBV24-1 and TRBJ2-7; no definite D call. Germline-derived CDR1 and CDR2 are KGHDR and SFDVKD. This CDR3 has 13 residues. V lost 4 bases, J lost 0 bases, and 6 bases lay in between. The CDR3 nucleotides are TGTGCCACCAGTGACTCTGACTCCTACGAGCAGTACTTC. Translated: CATSDSDSYEQYF.

This chain uses TRBV12-3 or TRBV12-4 with TRBJ2-7; D is undetermined. Trimming cost V 3 bases and J 5 bases, with 5 bases left between them. This CDR3 is built from 11 residues. CDR3 in amino acids: CASSFSHEQYF. The DNA of the CDR3 is TGTGCCAGCAGTTTCAGCCACGAGCAGTACTTC.

This clonotype was picked up a small number of times. The rearrangement joins TRBV3-1 to TRBJ1-2, with 7 bases lining up with TRBD1. CDR3 length: 14 residues. V dropped 4 bases and J dropped 4; count of bases not matched to a gene: 6. From germline, CDR1 is LGHDT and CDR2 YNNKEL (reference sequence). DNA for the CDR3: TGTGCCAGCAGCCCCGGGACAGACCCCTATGGCTACACCTTC. Protein: CASSPGTDPYGYTF.

The table lists this clonotype with a few counts. This chain connects TRBV3-1 to TRBJ1-1; TRBD1 agrees at 11 bases. Germline loops: CDR1 LGHDT, CDR2 YNNKEL (reference sequence). The junction had 4 bases not matched to a gene; V was cut back by 4 bases and J by 0 bases. CDR3 size: 16 residues. This CDR3 is CASSRRTGGLNTEAFF. The CDR3 DNA sequence: TGTGCCAGCAGCCGACGGACAGGGGGCTTGAACACTGAAGCTTTCTTT.

This chain joins TRBV19 and TRBJ2-1, with TRBD2 matching over 12 bases. J lost 8 bases, V lost 8 bases, and 4 bases had no gene match. The CDR3 is 13 residues long. Germline V gene sequence: CDR1 LNHDA, CDR2 SQIVND (reference sequence). The CDR3 DNA reads TGTGCCAGTCGACTAGCGGGAGAATATGAGCAGTTCTTC. Encoded protein: CASRLAGEYEQFF.

This clonotype was counted once. This chain joins TRBV12-3 or TRBV12-4 and TRBJ2-7; unclear D gene. There are 13 residues in the CDR3. V was shortened by 1 base and J by 3 bases, with 7 bases between the two germline ends. In DNA form, the CDR3 reads TGTGCCAGCAGTTTAGAACAGTTCTACGAGCAGTACTTC. Encoded protein: CASSLEQFYEQYF.